What follows are 18 T cell receptor beta chains derived from one specimen sequenced in a study of cytomegalovirus exposure and HLA in healthy donors. The study ran its PCR with 60 Vbeta and 13 Jbeta primers. Method: immunoSEQ multiplex PCR; TCRdb's copy keeps in-frame clones and lacks some. The ten most abundant clones cover under 2.5% of a sample with 150,000 to 200,000 clones. The sample comprised PBMCs. Receptors originate from a man between 25 and 39 years old in good health and CMV-seronegative.

The chain carries TRBV4-1 and TRBJ2-1; 12 bases match TRBD2. V lost 0 bases, J lost 7 bases, and 4 bases stayed unmatched. The CDR3 is 16 residues long. Looked up from germline, CDR1 is MGHRA and CDR2 is YSYEKL. CDR3 nucleotide sequence: TGCGCCAGCAGCCAAGAGTGGACTAGCGGGATGAATGAGCAGTTCTTC. Its protein product is CASSQEWTSGMNEQFF.

The chain couples TRBV4-1 to TRBJ2-2; 8 bases are a match to TRBD1. The CDR3 covers 16 residues. V lost 2 bases, J lost 5 bases, and 7 bases stayed unmatched. Germline-derived CDR1 and CDR2 are MGHRA and YSYEKL. DNA for the CDR3: TGCGCCAGCAGCCAACAGAAAACAGGGGGGACCGGGGAGCTGTTTTTT. The encoded protein is CASSQQKTGGTGELFF.

The J gene is TRBJ2-1, the V gene TRBV29-1, with 9 nucleotides matching TRBD2. V was pared by 3 bases and J by 6 bases, with 9 bases of the junction left unmatched. Germline lookup yields CDR1 SQVTM and CDR2 ANQGSEA. The CDR3 runs 15 residues. The CDR3 is CSVEGGSGRFNEQFF. In nucleotides, the CDR3 is TGCAGCGTTGAGGGCGGTAGCGGGAGATTCAATGAGCAGTTCTTC.

The chain employs TRBV5-1 and TRBJ1-4; D is perhaps TRBD1 (6 bases). This CDR3 is built from 15 residues. Germline CDR1 SGHRS, CDR2 YFSETQ. Trimming took off 2 bases at V and 3 bases at J, with 11 bases between the two ends. The CDR3 here is CASSFQGFANEKLFF. The CDR3 DNA reads as TGCGCCAGCAGCTTCCAGGGGTTTGCTAATGAAAAACTGTTTTTT.

The chain recombines TRBV11-3 with TRBJ2-3, with 8 bases lining up with TRBD1. Germline V gene lookup returns CDR1 SGHNT and CDR2 YENEEA. Germline trimming cut 2 bases from V and 1 base from J; bases unmatched to any gene: 5. The CDR3 sequence is 16 residues long. The CDR3, as DNA: TGTGCCAGCAGCTTATCCCCGACAGGGGGCACAGATACGCAGTATTTT. Amino acid sequence: CASSLSPTGGTDTQYF. Drawing the rest from reference TRBV11-3 and TRBJ2-3, the complete variable domain is EAGVVQSPRYKIIEKKQPVAFWCNPISGHNTLYWYLQNLGQGPELLIRYENEEAVDDSQLPKDRFSAERLKGVDSTLKIQPAELGDSAVYLCASSLSPTGGTDTQYFGPGTRLTVL.

CDR3: CASSPGQLNEKLFF. CDR3 sequence (DNA): TGTGCCAGCAGCCCCGGACAGCTTAATGAAAAACTGTTTTTT. The chain combines TRBV7-2 with TRBJ1-4; possibly TRBD1 for D (6 bases). Per germline, CDR1 SGHTA and CDR2 FQGNSA. This CDR3 contains 14 residues. Trimming stripped 5 bases from V and 4 bases from J, with 11 bases between.

The J gene is TRBJ1-1, the V gene TRBV11-2, with 8 bases aligning to TRBD1. Germline trimming cut 9 bases from V and 0 bases from J; bases unmatched to any gene: 6. The germline V gene has CDR1 SGHAT and CDR2 FQNNGV. CDR3 length: 14 residues. The CDR3 bases are TGTGCCAGTTACCGGACAGGGATGAACACTGAAGCTTTCTTT. This gives the protein CASYRTGMNTEAFF.

V and J are TRBV7-9 and TRBJ1-2; 8 bases are shared with TRBD1. The CDR3 has 13 amino acids. With V trimmed by 7 bases and J by 8 bases, 9 bases remained unmatched. CDR1 is SEHNR, CDR2 FQNEAQ, per germline (reference sequence). This CDR3 reads CASTSRTGRGYTF. For the CDR3, the DNA is TGTGCCAGCACCTCGAGGACAGGGCGGGGCTACACCTTC.

The chain links TRBV10-3 to TRBJ2-1; tentatively, D is TRBD1 (6 bases). The germline V gene encodes CDR1 ENHRY and CDR2 SYGVKD. The CDR3 is made up of 17 amino acids. V was clipped by 2 bases and J by 4 bases, with 18 bases between them. The CDR3 loop reads CAISEGDGQISYNEQFF. Written as DNA, the CDR3 is TGTGCCATCAGTGAGGGGGATGGACAGATTAGTTACAATGAGCAGTTCTTC.

The chain couples TRBV7-2 to TRBJ1-5; 10 bases are shared with TRBD1. Per germline, CDR1 SGHTA and CDR2 FQGNSA. V dropped 5 bases and J dropped 9; count of bases not matched to a gene: 10. This CDR3 comprises 15 residues. DNA for the CDR3: TGTGCCAGCAGCGCCTCCGGGGACAGGGGCCGGCCCCAGCATTTT. Translating gives CASSASGDRGRPQHF.

The chain combines TRBV6-6 with TRBJ2-4; 12 positions match TRBD1. The CDR3 sequence is 16 residues long. Looked up from germline, CDR1 is MNHNY and CDR2 is SVGAGI (reference sequence). V shed 5 bases and J 3 bases; nucleotides not matched to a gene: 5. The CDR3 DNA is TGTGCCAGCAGTCCAGGGACAGGGGGCCTCAAAAACATTCAGTACTTC. This gives the protein CASSPGTGGLKNIQYF.

The rearrangement uses TRBV15 and TRBJ2-1, with TRBD2 matching over 10 bases. The CDR3 runs 16 residues. In germline, CDR1 is LNHNV, CDR2 YYDKDF (reference sequence). After removal of 3 bases from V and 2 bases from J, the junction contained 4 bases not matched to a gene. The CDR3 spells CATSRASGSTYNEQFF. DNA of the CDR3: TGTGCCACCAGCAGGGCTAGCGGGAGCACCTACAATGAGCAGTTCTTC.

The J gene is TRBJ1-5, the V gene TRBV15, with 7 bases that match TRBD1. Germline values: CDR1 LNHNV, CDR2 YYDKDF (reference sequence). The CDR3 extends over 16 amino acids. J lost 0 bases, V lost 0 bases, and 2 bases had no gene match. The CDR3 nucleotides are TGTGCCACCAGCAGAGATGGACAGGTTAGCAATCAGCCCCAGCATTTT. Translation gives CATSRDGQVSNQPQHF.

This chain joins TRBV9 and TRBJ2-7; no clear D. Trimming stripped 0 bases from V and 0 bases from J, with 7 bases between. The germline gives CDR1 SGDLS, CDR2 YYNGEE. CDR3 size: 14 residues. The CDR3: CASSVGRNSYEQYF. The CDR3 bases are TGTGCCAGCAGCGTAGGGCGGAACTCCTACGAGCAGTACTTC.

The V gene is TRBV11-3, the J gene TRBJ2-5, with 13 bases fitting TRBD2. The DNA end lines up better with TRBJ2-7; the J call may be wrong. Germline V CDR1 and CDR2: SGHNT, YENEEA. CDR3 length equals 16 residues. The CDR3 here is CASSRGLAGVSYEQYF. The CDR3 region has the DNA TGTGCCAGCAGCCGAGGACTAGCGGGAGTATCCTACGAGCAGTACTTC.

The J gene is TRBJ1-3, the V gene TRBV7-9, with D perhaps TRBD1 (5 bases). The CDR3 has 16 amino acids. V lost 4 bases to trimming and J lost 0 bases, with 13 bases between them. In germline, CDR1 is SEHNR, CDR2 FQNEAQ (reference sequence). CDR3 loop: CASSSGGRGSGNTIYF. CDR3 coding DNA: TGTGCCAGCAGCTCGGGGGGACGGGGCTCTGGAAACACCATATATTTT.

The chain joins TRBV11-1 to TRBJ2-7, with D perhaps matching TRBD1 (5 bases). Germline CDR1 reads SGHAT; CDR2 reads FQDESV (reference sequence). The CDR3 contains 13 residues. V shed 7 bases and J shed 3 bases, with 13 bases lying between them. The CDR3 sequence is CASNQGPHYEQYF. In nucleotides, the CDR3 is TGTGCCAGCAATCAGGGCCCACACTACGAGCAGTACTTC.

This chain joins TRBV11-2 and TRBJ2-5, with no clear D. The DNA end lines up better with TRBJ2-7; the J call may be wrong. CDR1 is SGHAT and CDR2 is FQNNGV in the germline V gene. This CDR3 has 14 residues. The CDR3: CASSLVRTAYEQYF. DNA for the CDR3: TGTGCCAGCAGCTTAGTCAGAACAGCCTACGAGCAGTACTTC.